The rows below give T cell receptor beta chains drawn from one sample of a study of blood T cells in healthy people across ages. TCRdb recomputed calls from the 5' RACE reads with MiXCR, one row per CDR3 protein. The table records a few hundred thousand distinct CDR3 sequences, 25% to 30% of them present only once. Sequenced sample: blood. The receptors shown here come from a woman between 70 and 85 years old in good health. Each CDR3 is given with its conserved first and last residue. D genes are given only for firm matches. Clone size, where shown, is once, few, many, or a class for clones that have expanded.

D	V	J	size	CDR3	DNA
.	TRBV5-1	TRBJ2-7	.	CASSLAGGAGSYEQYF	TGCGCCAGCAGCTTGGCCGGTGGGGCAGGCTCCTACGAGCAGTACTTC
.	TRBV19	TRBJ1-2	few	CALWGRSYGYTF	TGCGCTTTATGGGGCCGCTCCTATGGCTACACCTTC
.	TRBV6-5	TRBJ2-5	few	CASRPGAWETQYF	TGTGCCAGCAGACCAGGGGCCTGGGAGACCCAGTACTTC
TRBD1	TRBV7-8	TRBJ1-1	once	CASSPYRTGGFGEAFF	TGTGCCAGCAGCCCGTACCGGACAGGGGGCTTCGGTGAAGCTTTCTTT
.	TRBV5-6	TRBJ2-3	few	CASSLLAFGDTQYF	TGTGCCAGCAGCCTCCTGGCGTTCGGGGATACGCAGTATTTT
.	TRBV29-1	TRBJ2-7	few	CSGANNEQYF	TGCAGCGGTGCTAACAACGAGCAGTACTTC
.	TRBV7-2	TRBJ2-7	many	CASSTSVPYEQYF	TGTGCCAGCAGCACTAGTGTTCCCTACGAGCAGTACTTC
.	TRBV7-6	TRBJ1-4	few	CASSLAAEVGKLFF	TGTGCCAGCAGCTTAGCGGCAGAAGTAGGAAAACTGTTTTTT
TRBD1	TRBV4-3	TRBJ1-6	few	CASSQDARQGADSPLHF	TGCGCCAGCAGCCAAGACGCGAGACAGGGGGCCGATTCACCCCTCCACTTT
.	TRBV5-1	TRBJ2-7	few	CASSLNQGGGSYEQYF	TGCGCCAGCAGCTTGAACCAGGGTGGTGGCTCCTACGAGCAGTACTTC
.	TRBV24-1	TRBJ2-1	few	CATSDLDEQFF	TGTGCCACCAGTGATTTGGATGAGCAGTTCTTC
.	TRBV5-1	TRBJ2-7	once	CASSLAGGINEQYF	TGCGCCAGCAGCTTGGCCGGGGGAATAAACGAGCAGTACTTC
.	TRBV7-9	TRBJ2-3	.	CASSSRGEGTDTQYF	TGTGCCAGCAGCTCCCGCGGTGAAGGCACAGATACGCAGTATTTT
TRBD1	TRBV10-3	TRBJ2-1	.	CAISEGTGGNEQFF	TGTGCCATCAGTGAGGGGACAGGGGGAAATGAGCAGTTCTTC
TRBD1	TRBV6-5	TRBJ2-7	few	CASSRGQGGYEQYF	TGTGCCAGCAGTCGCGGACAGGGTGGGTACGAGCAGTACTTC
.	TRBV5-1	TRBJ2-1	.	CASSLGNRDAGEQFF	TGCGCCAGCAGCTTAGGAAACAGGGATGCCGGCGAGCAGTTCTTC
.	TRBV7-2	TRBJ1-2	many	CASSLGGTNYGYTF	TGTGCCAGCAGCCTCGGGGGGACTAACTATGGCTACACCTTC
TRBD1	TRBV13	TRBJ2-7	.	CASSLTGGGEQYF	TGTGCCAGCAGCTTAACAGGGGGCGGTGAGCAGTACTTC